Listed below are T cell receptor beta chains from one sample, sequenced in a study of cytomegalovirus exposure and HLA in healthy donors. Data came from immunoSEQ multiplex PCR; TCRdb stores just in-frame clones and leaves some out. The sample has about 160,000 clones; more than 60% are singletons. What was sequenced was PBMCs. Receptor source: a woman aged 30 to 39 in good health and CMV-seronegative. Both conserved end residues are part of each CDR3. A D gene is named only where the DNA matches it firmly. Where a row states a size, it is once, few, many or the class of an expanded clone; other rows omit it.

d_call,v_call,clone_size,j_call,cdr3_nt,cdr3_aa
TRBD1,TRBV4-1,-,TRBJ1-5,TGCGCCAGCAGCCAAGCAGTGGACAGGTACACTCGGCCCCAGCATTTT,CASSQAVDRYTRPQHF
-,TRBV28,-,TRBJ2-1,TGTGCCAGCAGTTTAATTCTAGGGGGGGCGAATAATGAGCAGTTCTTC,CASSLILGGANNEQFF
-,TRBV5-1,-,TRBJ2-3,TGCGCCAGCAGCGCCGGGGGTGACACAGATACGCAGTATTTT,CASSAGGDTDTQYF
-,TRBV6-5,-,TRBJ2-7,TGTGCCAGCAGTTACTCGGACAGCCCTTCCTACGAGCAGTACTTC,CASSYSDSPSYEQYF
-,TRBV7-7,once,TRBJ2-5,TGTGCCAGCAGCCCCAGCACGACTAGGGAGACCCAGTACTTC,CASSPSTTRETQYF
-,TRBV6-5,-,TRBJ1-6,TGTGCCAGCAGTTACTCCAGATGGGGGCCAAATTCACCCCTCCACTTT,CASSYSRWGPNSPLHF
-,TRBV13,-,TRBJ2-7,TGTGCCAGCAGCCTCGGACGGACACTCTCCTACGAGCAGTACTTC,CASSLGRTLSYEQYF
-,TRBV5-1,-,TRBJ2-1,TGCGCCAGCAGCGTGTCCCCTTACTCGGGAAGGTACAATGAGCAGTTCTTC,CASSVSPYSGRYNEQFF
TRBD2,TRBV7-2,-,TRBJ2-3,TGTGCCAGCAGCTCACTAGCGGGGGGTTTGGGATGGGGAGATACGCAGTATTTT,CASSSLAGGLGWGDTQYF
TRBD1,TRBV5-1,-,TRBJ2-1,TGCGCCAGCAGGCGACGGACCGGGACAGACAATGAGCAGTTCTTC,CASRRRTGTDNEQFF